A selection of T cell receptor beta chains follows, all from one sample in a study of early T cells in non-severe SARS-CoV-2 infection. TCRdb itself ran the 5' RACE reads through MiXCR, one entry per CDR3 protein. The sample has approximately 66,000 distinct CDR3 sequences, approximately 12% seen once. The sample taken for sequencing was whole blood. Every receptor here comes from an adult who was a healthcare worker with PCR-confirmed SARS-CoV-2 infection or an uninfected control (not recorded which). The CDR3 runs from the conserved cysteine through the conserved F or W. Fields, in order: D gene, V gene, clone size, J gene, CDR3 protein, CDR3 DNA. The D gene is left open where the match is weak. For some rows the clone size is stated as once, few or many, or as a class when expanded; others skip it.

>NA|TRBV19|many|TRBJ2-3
CASSIRGISVSTDTQYF
TGTGCCAGTAGTATAAGGGGGATATCGGTCAGCACAGATACGCAGTATTTT
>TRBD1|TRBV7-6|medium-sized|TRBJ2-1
CASSQGQGGYNEQFF
TGTGCCAGCAGCCAGGGACAGGGTGGGTACAATGAGCAGTTCTTC
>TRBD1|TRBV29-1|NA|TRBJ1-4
CSVAGTGGEKLFF
TGCAGCGTAGCCGGGACAGGAGGGGAAAAACTGTTTTTT
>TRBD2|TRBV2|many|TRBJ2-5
CASFGTSDPQETQYF
TGTGCCAGCTTCGGGACTAGCGATCCCCAAGAGACCCAGTACTTC
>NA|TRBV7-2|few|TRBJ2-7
CASSLATSGGEQYF
TGTGCCAGCAGCTTAGCGACATCCGGCGGGGAGCAGTACTTC
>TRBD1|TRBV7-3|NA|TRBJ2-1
CASSTTGYNEQFF
TGTGCCAGCAGCACGACAGGGTACAATGAGCAGTTCTTC
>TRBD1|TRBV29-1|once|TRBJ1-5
CSVATGDQPQHF
TGCAGCGTAGCAACAGGGGATCAGCCCCAGCATTTT
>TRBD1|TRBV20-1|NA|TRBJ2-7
CSASGQVDSYEQYF
TGCAGTGCATCAGGACAGGTCGACTCCTACGAGCAGTACTTC
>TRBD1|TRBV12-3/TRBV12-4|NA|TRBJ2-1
CASSKTGGAGNEQFF
TGTGCCAGCAGTAAGACAGGGGGCGCCGGGAATGAGCAGTTCTTC
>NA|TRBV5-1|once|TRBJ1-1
CASSLAPGAYTEAFF
TGCGCCAGCAGCTTGGCTCCGGGGGCCTACACTGAAGCTTTCTTT
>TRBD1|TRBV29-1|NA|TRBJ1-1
CSGWTGNTEAFF
TGCAGCGGATGGACAGGTAACACTGAAGCTTTCTTT
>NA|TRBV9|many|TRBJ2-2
CASSVQNTGELFF
TGTGCCAGCAGCGTACAGAACACCGGGGAGCTGTTTTTT
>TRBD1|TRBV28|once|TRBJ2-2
CASKGTGDTGELFF
TGTGCCAGCAAAGGGACAGGGGACACCGGGGAGCTGTTTTTT
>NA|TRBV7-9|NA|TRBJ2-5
CASSLVRSSGEETQYF
TGTGCCAGCAGCTTAGTACGAAGTAGCGGAGAAGAGACCCAGTACTTC
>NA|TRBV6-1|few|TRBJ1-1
CASSEGGRDEAFF
TGTGCCAGCAGTGAAGGGGGCAGGGATGAAGCTTTCTTT
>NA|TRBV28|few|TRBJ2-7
CASSSSLSYEQYF
TGTGCCAGCAGCTCTTCCCTCAGCTACGAGCAGTACTTC
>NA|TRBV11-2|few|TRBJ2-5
CASSWMVASGETQYF
TGTGCCAGCAGCTGGATGGTCGCTTCAGGGGAGACCCAGTACTTC
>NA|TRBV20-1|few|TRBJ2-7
CSARDNRARYEQYF
TGCAGTGCTAGAGATAACAGGGCTAGATACGAGCAGTACTTC
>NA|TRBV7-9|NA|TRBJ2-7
CASSGRTDLKTYEQYF
TGTGCCAGCAGCGGGAGAACAGACCTTAAGACCTACGAGCAGTACTTC
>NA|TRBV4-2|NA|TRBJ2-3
CASSQDTGESTDTQYF
TGTGCCAGCAGCCAAGATACGGGAGAGAGCACAGATACGCAGTATTTT
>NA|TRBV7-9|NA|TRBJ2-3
CASSTTGLSTDTQYF
TGTGCCAGCAGCACTACCGGATTGAGCACAGATACGCAGTATTTT
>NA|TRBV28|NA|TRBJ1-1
CASSSPARGDTEAFF
TGTGCCAGCAGTTCCCCCGCCAGGGGTGACACTGAAGCTTTCTTT
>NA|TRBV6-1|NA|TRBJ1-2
CASNTRGQGYTF
TGTGCCAGCAATACACGGGGACAAGGCTACACCTTC
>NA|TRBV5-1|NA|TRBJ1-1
CASSSTPKDTEAFF
TGCGCCAGCAGCTCTACCCCTAAGGACACTGAAGCTTTCTTT
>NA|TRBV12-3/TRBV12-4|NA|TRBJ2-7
CASSVTQENEQYF
TGTGCCAGCAGCGTAACACAGGAGAACGAGCAGTACTTC
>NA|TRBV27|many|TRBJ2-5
CASRGVQETQYF
TGTGCCAGCAGGGGGGTCCAAGAGACCCAGTACTTC
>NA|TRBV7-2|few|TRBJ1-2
CASSFQGIDYGYTF
TGTGCCAGCAGCTTTCAGGGGATTGACTATGGCTACACCTTC
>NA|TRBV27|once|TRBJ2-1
CASSYRAERGEQFF
TGTGCCAGCAGTTACCGGGCCGAGCGTGGTGAGCAGTTCTTC
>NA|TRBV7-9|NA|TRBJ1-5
CASSSANQPQHF
TGTGCCAGCAGCTCCGCAAATCAGCCCCAGCATTTT
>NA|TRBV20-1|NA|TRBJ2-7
CSARVAGGKQEQYF
TGCAGTGCTAGAGTGGCAGGAGGCAAGCAAGAGCAGTACTTC
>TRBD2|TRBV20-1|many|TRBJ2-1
CSARSHTSGAYNEQFF
TGCAGTGCTAGATCCCACACTAGCGGGGCATACAATGAGCAGTTCTTC
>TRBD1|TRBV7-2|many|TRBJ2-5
CASSSGQVIETQYF
TGTGCCAGCAGCTCGGGACAGGTTATCGAGACCCAGTACTTC
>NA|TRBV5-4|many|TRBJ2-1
CASSLEGDSYNEQFF
TGTGCCAGCAGCTTGGAAGGTGATTCCTACAATGAGCAGTTCTTC
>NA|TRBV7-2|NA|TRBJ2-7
CASSPRAVSYEQYF
TGTGCCAGCAGCCCCCGCGCTGTGTCCTACGAGCAGTACTTC
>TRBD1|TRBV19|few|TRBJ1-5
CASSPDRGRSNQPQHF
TGTGCCAGTAGCCCTGACAGGGGACGTAGCAATCAGCCCCAGCATTTT
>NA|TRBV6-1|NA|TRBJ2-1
CASRGFRQTAYNEQFF
TGTGCCAGCAGGGGCTTTAGGCAGACGGCCTACAATGAGCAGTTCTTC
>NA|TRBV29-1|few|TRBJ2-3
CSVQAGTTGTDTQYF
TGCAGCGTTCAGGCAGGGACAACAGGCACAGATACGCAGTATTTT
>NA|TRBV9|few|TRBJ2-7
CASSPQLVSYEQYF
TGTGCCAGCAGCCCCCAACTAGTGTCATACGAGCAGTACTTC
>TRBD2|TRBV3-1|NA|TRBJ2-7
CASSPRGTAYEQYF
TGTGCCAGCAGTCCGCGGGGGACGGCATACGAGCAGTACTTC
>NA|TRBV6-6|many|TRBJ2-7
CASSPREGITYEQYF
TGTGCCAGCAGTCCCCGAGAGGGGATAACCTACGAGCAGTACTTC
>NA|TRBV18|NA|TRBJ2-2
CASSPLRAPNTGELFF
TGTGCCAGCTCACCACTAAGGGCGCCGAACACCGGGGAGCTGTTTTTT
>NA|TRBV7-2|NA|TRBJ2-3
CASSPGHSTDTQYF
TGTGCCAGCAGCCCCGGACACTCCACAGATACGCAGTATTTT
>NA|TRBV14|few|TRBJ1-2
CASSPDRVYGYTF
TGTGCCAGCAGCCCAGACAGAGTTTATGGCTACACCTTC
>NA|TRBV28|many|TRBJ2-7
CASQTSMGSYEQYF
TGTGCCAGCCAGACAAGTATGGGCTCCTACGAGCAGTACTTC
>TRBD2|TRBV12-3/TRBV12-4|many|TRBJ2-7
CASSLSGREYYEQYF
TGTGCCAGCAGTCTTAGCGGGAGAGAATACTACGAGCAGTACTTC
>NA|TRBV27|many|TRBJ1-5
CASSLSGVGPQHF
TGTGCCAGCAGTTTATCGGGGGTTGGGCCCCAGCATTTT
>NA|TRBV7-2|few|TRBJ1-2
CASSLGIGGYGYTF
TGTGCCAGCAGCTTAGGTATAGGAGGCTATGGCTACACCTTC
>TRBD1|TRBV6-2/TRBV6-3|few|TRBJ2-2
CASSYPGTGPNTGELFF
TGTGCCAGCAGTTACCCCGGGACAGGGCCGAACACCGGGGAGCTGTTTTTT
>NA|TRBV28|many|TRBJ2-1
CASTKGGTIMLVEQFF
TGTGCCAGCACTAAAGGGGGGACAATCATGCTAGTTGAGCAGTTCTTC
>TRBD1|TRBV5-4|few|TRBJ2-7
CASSFNRGPYEQYF
TGTGCCAGCAGCTTCAACAGGGGGCCCTACGAGCAGTACTTC
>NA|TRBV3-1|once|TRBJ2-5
CASSQDPGGQETQYF
TGTGCCAGCAGCCAAGATCCGGGCGGACAAGAGACCCAGTACTTC
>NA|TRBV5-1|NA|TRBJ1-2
CASSKTDGIYGYTF
TGCGCCAGCAGCAAAACGGACGGAATATATGGCTACACCTTC